A single sample is the source of the 13 T cell receptor beta chains below, sequenced in a study of technical replicates of blood from a few donors. Some clones are missing from TCRdb's copy, which holds only in-frame ones; the method was immunoSEQ multiplex PCR. The profile shows some 80,000 clones, 85% to 95% of them singletons. The sequenced sample was T cells isolated from PBMCs. These receptors all come from a human donor in good health.

The V and J genes are TRBV11-3 and TRBJ2-7; TRBD1 aligns across 10 bases. J lost 6 bases, V lost 1 base, and 21 bases had no gene match. The CDR3 has 20 residues. Germline V gene lookup returns CDR1 SGHNT and CDR2 YENEEA. CDR3 DNA sequence: TGTGCCAGCAGCTTAGTATTCGCGAGCTACTCAGGACAGGGGGAATGCGAGCAGTACTTC. Translated, it gives CASSLVFASYSGQGECEQYF. Using reference TRBV11-3 and TRBJ2-7 for the parts outside the CDR3, the full variable domain is EAGVVQSPRYKIIEKKQPVAFWCNPISGHNTLYWYLQNLGQGPELLIRYENEEAVDDSQLPKDRFSAERLKGVDSTLKIQPAELGDSAVYLCASSLVFASYSGQGECEQYFGPGTRLTVT.

The CDR3 DNA reads TGTGCCAGCAGCTTATCTGGGGGGGCGAGGAGCACAGATACGCAGTATTTT. Translated, it gives CASSLSGGARSTDTQYF. This chain connects TRBV7-8 to TRBJ2-3; a possible D gene is TRBD2 (7 bases). Trimming cost V 2 bases and J 0 bases, with 15 bases left between them. Germline CDR1 SGHVS, CDR2 FQNEAQ. The length of the CDR3 is 17 residues.

The chain employs TRBV10-3 and TRBJ1-3; 7 positions agree with TRBD1. Unmatched junction bases numbered 4, after V lost 4 bases and J lost 4 bases. The CDR3 contains 14 residues. Germline V gene sequence: CDR1 ENHRY, CDR2 SYGVKD. The CDR3 region is CAISGGQKGNTIYF. CDR3 DNA: TGTGCCATCAGTGGGGGACAGAAAGGAAACACCATATATTTT.

This chain links TRBV7-9 with TRBJ1-5; TRBD1 aligns across 8 bases. Germline CDR1 SEHNR, CDR2 FQNEAQ (reference sequence). V was pared by 3 bases and J by 12 bases, with 4 bases of the junction left unmatched. The CDR3 is 12 amino acids. The CDR3 reads CASSFGGQGQHF. CDR3 in DNA: TGTGCCAGCAGCTTTGGAGGACAGGGCCAGCATTTT. Looking up the rest from reference TRBV7-9 and TRBJ1-5 gives the full variable domain: DTGVSQNPRHKITKRGQNVTFRCDPISEHNRLYWYRQTLGQGPEFLTYFQNEAQLEKSRLLSDRFSAERPKGSFSTLEIQRTEQGDSAMYLCASSFGGQGQHFGDGTRLSIL.

The chain uses TRBV6-5 and TRBJ2-7; D not resolved. CDR3 length: 14 amino acids. Between the trimmed V and J ends, which lost 5 bases and 1 base, there was a span of 12 bases. Germline values: CDR1 MNHEY, CDR2 SVGAGI. The CDR3 protein is CASSLGSLSYEQYF. The CDR3 coding sequence is TGTGCCAGCAGTCTCGGGTCTCTATCCTACGAGCAGTACTTC.

The V call is TRBV25-1, the J call TRBJ2-7; D unresolved. CDR1 and CDR2 (germline): MGHDK, SYGVNS. The CDR3 sequence is 11 residues long. Trimming removed 3 bases from V and 3 bases from J, with 3 bases in between. The CDR3 bases are TGTGCCAGCAGTGACAGCTACGAGCAGTACTTC. This codes for CASSDSYEQYF.

The rearrangement joins TRBV10-3 to TRBJ2-2; tentative D call: TRBD1 (5 bases). Germline V gene lookup returns CDR1 ENHRY and CDR2 SYGVKD. This CDR3 spans 14 amino acids. The ends were cut back, 3 bases at V and 4 bases at J, with 9 bases in the middle. CDR3 protein: CAISEGVGTGELFF. In DNA, the CDR3 is TGTGCCATCAGTGAAGGGGTCGGCACCGGGGAGCTGTTTTTT.

J is TRBJ1-4 and V is TRBV6-5, with D uncertain. V gave up 7 bases and J gave up 5 bases, with 5 bases separating them. This CDR3 has 11 amino acids. Germline values: CDR1 MNHEY, CDR2 SVGAGI. The CDR3 here is CASTRNEKLFF. CDR3 in DNA: TGTGCCAGCACCAGGAATGAAAAACTGTTTTTT.

The chain recombines TRBV2 with TRBJ1-1, with D unclear. The length of the CDR3 is 13 residues. The V end lost 8 bases, the J end lost 0 bases, and 10 bases lay between the germline ends. From germline, CDR1 is SNHLY and CDR2 FYNNEI. CDR3 sequence reads: CASYSRLNTEAFF. The CDR3 DNA is TGTGCCAGCTACAGTCGGCTGAACACTGAAGCTTTCTTT.

This chain links TRBV27 with TRBJ2-1; possible D gene TRBD2, 5 bases. V lost 5 bases, J lost 5 bases, and 19 bases lay in between. The germline V gene has CDR1 MNHEY and CDR2 SMNVEV (reference sequence). This CDR3 has 16 amino acids. In DNA, the CDR3 is TGTGCCAGCAGTCCGTCAGTCGGGGAACATGACAATGAGCAGTTCTTC. Its translation is CASSPSVGEHDNEQFF.

This chain joins TRBV19 and TRBJ1-1, with 9 bases matching TRBD1. V shed 6 bases, J shed 3 bases, and the junction held 8 bases outside the gene matches. CDR1 is LNHDA and CDR2 is SQIVND in the germline V gene (reference sequence). The CDR3 is 15 residues long. The CDR3: CASSWDRELYTEAFF. CDR3 sequence (DNA): TGTGCCAGTAGCTGGGACAGGGAGTTGTACACTGAAGCTTTCTTT.

The J gene is TRBJ2-5, the V gene TRBV27, with a possible D match to TRBD2 (6 bases). The germline V gene encodes CDR1 MNHEY and CDR2 SMNVEV (reference sequence). Trimming removed 4 bases from V and 3 bases from J, with 12 bases in between. This CDR3 has 14 amino acids. CDR3 coding DNA: TGTGCCAGCAGTTCCTTCGGGAGAGAAGAGACCCAGTACTTC. Translation: CASSSFGREETQYF.

The genes are TRBV9 and TRBJ2-3; maybe TRBD2 (5 bases). This CDR3 has 17 residues. The V gene lost 0 bases and the J gene lost 0 bases, with 14 bases spanning the gap. Germline V lookup: CDR1 SGDLS, CDR2 YYNGEE. The CDR3 bases are TGTGCCAGCAGCGTAGTCGGTAGCGCCGTTAGCACAGATACGCAGTATTTT. Translated: CASSVVGSAVSTDTQYF. The full variable domain, in which reference TRBV9 and TRBJ2-3 provide the parts outside the CDR3, is DSGVTQTPKHLITATGQRVTLRCSPRSGDLSVYWYQQSLDQGLQFLIQYYNGEERAKGNILERFSAQQFPDLHSELNLSSLELGDSALYFCASSVVGSAVSTDTQYFGPGTRLTVL.